These T cell receptor beta chains were read from a single sample in a study of blood T cell repertoires in COVID-19. Data came from immunoSEQ multiplex PCR; TCRdb stores just in-frame clones and leaves some out. Here the sample spans nearly 200,000 clones, roughly 79% being singletons. Sequencing was performed on peripheral blood. The source of these receptors is a human donor with acute or convalescent COVID-19. The donor label of this sample is uncertain. The CDR3 runs from the conserved cysteine through the conserved F or W. D genes are given only for firm matches.

TRBV5-1 | TRBD2 | CASSSGTSSSYNEQFF
TRBV28 | NA | CATATGTSYGYTF
TRBV30 | NA | CAWSSRAAYEQYF
TRBV12-3/TRBV12-4 | NA | CASSSDRSRVQYF
TRBV11-1 | TRBD2 | CASRRGTSATHEQFF
TRBV7-9 | TRBD1 | CASSTWTGGNSPLHF
TRBV4-1 | NA | CASSLGQLSNQPQHF
TRBV24-1 | NA | CATSDTRLNEQYF
TRBV19 | NA | CASSQGSVLLGEKLFF
TRBV7-3 | TRBD1 | CASSSYRGTNEQFF
TRBV12-3/TRBV12-4 | NA | CASSRDKDNEQFF
TRBV5-1 | TRBD1 | CASSFGDRGNYGYTF
TRBV7-2 | NA | CASSLVGEGQPQHF
TRBV5-1 | TRBD2 | CASSTRTSGRGIGELFF
TRBV5-1 | TRBD2 | CASSGRVAGVIGNEQFF
TRBV27 | TRBD2 | CASSYFGTSGGGEQYF
TRBV7-3 | NA | CASSFGGGSGNTIYF
TRBV6-1 | NA | CASRQTQISGNTIYF
TRBV7-3 | NA | CASSSYTGPAFF
TRBV14 | NA | CASSPLKQGPNTEAFF
TRBV3-1/TRBV3-2 | TRBD1 | CASSLGQADQPQHF
TRBV10-3 | NA | CAISGGDTTTDTQYF
TRBV7-9 | NA | CASSLRGGTPQMQYF
TRBV2 | TRBD1 | CASSISWAGGDGGYTF
TRBV2 | TRBD1 | CASSLQGTEKLFF
TRBV12-3/TRBV12-4 | NA | CASRSKNTEAFF
TRBV14 | NA | CASSYAGPGGGNTIYF
TRBV3-1/TRBV3-2 | NA | CASSQEGNSNQPQHF
TRBV7-8 | TRBD1 | CASSPSRDRAHNEQFF
TRBV10-3 | TRBD2 | CAISELLAGAYNEQFF
TRBV25-1 | NA | CASSEGQIINSPLHF
TRBV2 | NA | CASAQGPNSYEQYF
TRBV7-9 | NA | CASSLEQGTNEKLFF
TRBV7-9 | NA | CASSGRSGLSSYEQYF
TRBV4-1 | NA | CASSQAVSGANVLTF
TRBV10-3 | TRBD2 | CAISEPKLAGYNEQFF
TRBV11-3 | NA | CASSLGGGTYEQYF
TRBV2 | TRBD1 | CASSEGQGPPF
TRBV19 | NA | CASSPGKETQYF
TRBV5-1 | TRBD2 | CASSLVAGGSYEQYF
TRBV5-1 | NA | CASSPSRLAFANEQFF
TRBV5-1 | TRBD2 | CASSPLGSGSLRNEQFF
TRBV30 | TRBD2 | CAWTPQGLNTDTQYF